The clone carrying this T cell receptor beta chain is deemed large. Its antigen is currently unknown. This specimen comes from a study of spatial heterogeneity in lung cancer. The study's findings and limits: Counts of expanded alpha and beta TCRs within tumors tracked the tumor nonsynonymous mutation count.

The CDR3 spans 16 residues. The junction had 8 bases not matched to a gene; V was cut back by 3 bases and J by 6 bases. Germline CDR1 SGHDT, CDR2 YYEEEE. A single record per CDR3 protein comes from TCRdb applying MiXCR to the 5' RACE reads. The sample contains a few thousand distinct CDR3 sequences, roughly a tenth of which appear only once. Time point in this sample: sample taken at primary tumor resection. The TCR comes from a female donor with early-stage non-small cell lung cancer. The sample here was lung tumor tissue, taken at surgery. The chain is built from TRBV5-6 and TRBJ1-6; 8 positions match TRBD1. The CDR3 DNA reads as TGTGCCAGCAGCTCCTTCTTCGGACAGGGTAATTCACCCCTCCACTTT. Its translation is CASSSFFGQGNSPLHF.